Following are 21 T cell receptor beta chains from one sample sequenced in a study of cytotoxic CD8 clonotypes in ibrutinib-treated CLL. This table comes from immunoSEQ multiplex PCR, and its TCRdb copy is limited to in-frame clones, with some not included. Among roughly 250,000 clones, 60% to 75% were seen once, and the ten largest hold about 16%. The source was PBMCs, collected after 24 months of ibrutinib treatment. The receptor set was obtained from a human donor with chronic lymphocytic leukemia.

The chain has TRBV19 and TRBJ1-5, with 7 positions matching TRBD1. The CDR3 contains 16 residues. Germline CDR1 LNHDA, CDR2 SQIVND (reference sequence). Losses at the gene ends were 5 bases for V and 9 bases for J; bases not matched to a gene: 16. CDR3 residues: CASSVLDRVTRRPQHF. In DNA, the CDR3 is TGTGCCAGTAGTGTTCTCGACAGGGTCACCCGGCGGCCCCAGCATTTT.

This rearrangement joins TRBV29-1 to TRBJ2-6; 9 nucleotides align to TRBD1. The CDR3 runs to 17 residues. Germline V gene data show CDR1 as SQVTM and CDR2 as ANQGSEA. V lost 7 bases and J lost 1; bases outside the gene matches: 11. The CDR3 protein is CSGTRDRVSSGANVLTF. The CDR3 DNA reads TGCAGCGGCACCCGGGACAGGGTTTCATCTGGGGCCAACGTCCTGACTTTC.

With respect to this clone: Since a much larger clone is just one base distant, this may be a read error. This CDR3 is also generated by other DNA sequences in the sample. CDR3 region: CASSQGNEQYF. The CDR3 region has the DNA TGTGCCAGCAGCCAAGGTAACGAGCAGTACTTC. This chain connects TRBV4-2 to TRBJ2-7; D not resolved. Germline CDR1 and CDR2: LGHNA and YNFKEQ. This CDR3 is 11 amino acids long. Trimming left V 1 base short and J 5 bases short, with 3 bases between.

This clone occurred once. V usage is TRBV6-5 and J usage is TRBJ1-1, with D maybe TRBD1 (5 bases). The CDR3 spans 15 residues. CDR1 and CDR2 from the germline V gene are MNHEY and SVGAGI. V was trimmed by 2 bases and J by 8 bases, leaving 18 bases between them. The CDR3 sequence: CASSYGRLGADEAFF. In DNA form, the CDR3 reads TGTGCCAGCAGTTACGGTAGGCTCGGGGCCGACGAAGCTTTCTTT.

V is TRBV7-2 and J is TRBJ2-1; TRBD2 agrees at 14 bases. Germline-derived CDR1 and CDR2 are SGHTA and FQGNSA. The CDR3 sequence is 16 residues long. The V gene end was trimmed by 5 bases and the J gene end by 4 bases; junction bases not matched to a gene: 4. The CDR3 DNA reads as TGTGCCAGCAGCGGAGGACTAGCGGGAGGATACAATGAGCAGTTCTTC. Translation gives CASSGGLAGGYNEQFF.

This clone was detected only once. This rearrangement joins TRBV7-9 to TRBJ2-5; D remains ambiguous. V was pared by 6 bases and J by 5 bases, with 13 bases between. This CDR3 is 13 amino acids long. Germline loops: CDR1 SEHNR, CDR2 FQNEAQ (reference sequence). The CDR3 bases are TGTGCCAGCAGAAACGCAGCCCCCGAGACCCAGTACTTC. This codes for CASRNAAPETQYF.

V and J are TRBV28 and TRBJ2-3, with TRBD1 as a possible D gene (6 bases). V lost 5 bases to trimming and J lost 4 bases, with 13 bases between them. The CDR3 is 14 residues long. CDR1 is MDHEN and CDR2 is SYDVKM in the germline V gene. CDR3 in DNA: TGTGCCAGCAGTCAGGGGCAGGCCTCAGATACGCAGTATTTT. Translation gives CASSQGQASDTQYF.

The chain links TRBV10-2 to TRBJ1-5; D gene uncertain. The CDR3 extends over 15 amino acids. Germline V gene lookup returns CDR1 WSHSY and CDR2 SAAADI. Trimming shortened V by 5 bases and J by 3 bases, and 14 bases separated the two germline ends. The CDR3 DNA sequence: TGCGCCAGCAGTTCGGGGAGAGGGAACAATCAGCCCCAGCATTTT. Amino acids: CASSSGRGNNQPQHF.

The rearrangement joins TRBV18 to TRBJ2-5; D is ambiguous. This CDR3 is 14 amino acids long. CDR1 KGHSH and CDR2 LQKENI come from the germline V gene. The V end was cut by 3 bases, the J end by 5 bases, with 13 bases between. CDR3 amino acids: CASSPQERWETQYF. The CDR3 DNA reads as TGTGCCAGCTCACCGCAAGAACGATGGGAGACCCAGTACTTC.

J is TRBJ2-7 and V is TRBV14; 7 nucleotides line up with TRBD2. Germline trimming cut 2 bases from V and 6 bases from J; bases unmatched to any gene: 10. The CDR3 length is 15 residues. The germline gives CDR1 SGHDN, CDR2 FVKESK. CDR3 sequence: CASSQWVASGSEQYF. In DNA, the CDR3 is TGTGCCAGCAGCCAATGGGTGGCTAGCGGATCCGAGCAGTACTTC.

This clone was detected only a few times. This rearrangement joins TRBV29-1 to TRBJ2-3; perhaps TRBD2 as D (5 bases). The CDR3 spans 12 residues. Germline-derived CDR1 and CDR2 are SQVTM and ANQGSEA. V lost 2 bases to trimming and J lost 6 bases, with 9 bases between them. DNA of the CDR3: TGCAGCGTTGAATCGGGGTTGGATACGCAGTATTTT. This translates into CSVESGLDTQYF.

This clone was detected once. This chain connects TRBV7-2 to TRBJ2-7, with D perhaps matching TRBD2 (5 bases). Germline values: CDR1 SGHTA, CDR2 FQGNSA. The CDR3 sequence is 14 residues long. The V gene lost 5 bases and the J gene lost 2 bases, with 13 bases spanning the gap. The DNA for the CDR3 is TGTGCCAGCAGCCGACCGGACGGGGCCTACGAGCAGTACTTC. Residues: CASSRPDGAYEQYF.

This chain links TRBV7-6 with TRBJ2-1; 8 bases agree with TRBD1. Germline trimming cut 1 base from V and 4 bases from J; bases unmatched to any gene: 6. The CDR3 consists of 16 residues. Germline V gene sequence: CDR1 SGHVS, CDR2 FNYEAQ. As DNA, the CDR3 is TGTGCCAGCAGCTTAGTTCCGGGACAGGCATACAATGAGCAGTTCTTC. Translation: CASSLVPGQAYNEQFF.

The chain combines TRBV9 with TRBJ2-7; the D gene is possibly TRBD1 (6 bases). CDR3 length: 16 amino acids. CDR1 and CDR2 from the germline V gene are SGDLS and YYNGEE. V dropped 0 bases and J dropped 3 bases, with 16 bases sitting between them. Written as DNA, the CDR3 is TGTGCCAGCAGCGTAGACCCCTGGACAGTCCTCTACGAGCAGTACTTC. Translating gives CASSVDPWTVLYEQYF.

The chain recombines TRBV10-1 with TRBJ2-7; 10 nucleotides match TRBD2. Germline trimming cut 2 bases from V and 2 bases from J; bases unmatched to any gene: 3. The germline CDR1 and CDR2 sequences are WNHNN and SYGVQD (reference sequence). The CDR3 has 15 amino acids. CDR3 loop: CASSEVGTSAYEQYF. CDR3 DNA: TGCGCCAGCAGTGAGGTGGGGACTAGCGCCTACGAGCAGTACTTC.

The chain combines TRBV6-5 with TRBJ1-4, with a tentative D call TRBD1 (6 bases). The V and J ends lost 2 bases and 8 bases respectively, with 12 bases between them. The CDR3 length is 14 residues. Germline loops: CDR1 MNHEY, CDR2 SVGAGI. CDR3 in DNA: TGTGCCAGCAGTTACAATGCAGGGGACGAAAAACTGTTTTTT. This translates into CASSYNAGDEKLFF.

J is TRBJ1-1 and V is TRBV28; 11 nucleotides align to TRBD1. This CDR3 has 18 amino acids. V was pared by 6 bases and J by 2 bases, with 14 bases of the junction left unmatched. Germline CDR1 and CDR2: MDHEN and SYDVKM. CDR3 DNA sequence: TGTGCCAGCAGCCAAAGGACCCGGGACAGGGGGTCAAACACTGAAGCTTTCTTT. Translating gives CASSQRTRDRGSNTEAFF. The variable domain in full, with the rest retrieved from reference TRBV28 and TRBJ1-1, is DVKVTQSSRYLVKRTGEKVFLECVQDMDHENMFWYRQDPGLGLRLIYFSYDVKMKEKGDIPEGYSVSREKKERFSLILESASTNQTSMYLCASSQRTRDRGSNTEAFFGQGTRLTVV.

This clone has a handful of counts. The sample has other DNA sequences that encode this CDR3 too. V is TRBV6-5 and J is TRBJ2-7; TRBD2 matches at 11 bases. Germline-derived CDR1 and CDR2 are MNHEY and SVGAGI. The CDR3 is 14 amino acids. Trimming cost V 5 bases and J 4 bases; bases outside gene matches: 4. In DNA form, the CDR3 reads TGTGCCAGCAGTCCAGGGACTAGCGGATACGAGCAGTACTTC. This codes for CASSPGTSGYEQYF.

V usage is TRBV9 and J usage is TRBJ2-7; TRBD2 might be the D (6 bases). The CDR3 is 15 amino acids. Per germline, CDR1 SGDLS and CDR2 YYNGEE. Trimming took off 0 bases at V and 2 bases at J, with 12 bases between the two ends. CDR3 nucleotide sequence: TGTGCCAGCAGCGTAGCGGGGGAAATCACCTACGAGCAGTACTTC. It yields the protein CASSVAGEITYEQYF.

The sample holds a few counts of this clone. V gene TRBV6-5 combines with J gene TRBJ2-3, with 8 bases fitting TRBD1. The CDR3 runs to 14 residues. Germline loops: CDR1 MNHEY, CDR2 SVGAGI. Trimming removed 4 bases from V and 6 bases from J; junction bases left unmatched: 6. CDR3 nucleotide sequence: TGTGCCAGCAGTTCGGGACAGGAACCCGATACGCAGTATTTT. Protein product: CASSSGQEPDTQYF.

This clone was picked up a small number of times. V usage is TRBV6-5 and J usage is TRBJ2-5; D unclear. This CDR3 has 15 amino acids. V was cut by 2 bases and J by 1 base, with 11 bases left in between. The germline CDR1 and CDR2 sequences are MNHEY and SVGAGI. Here the CDR3 DNA reads TGTGCCAGCAGTTACAGTCAGTACGGCCAAGAGACCCAGTACTTC. Its translation: CASSYSQYGQETQYF.